Shown below are 31 T cell receptor beta chains from a single sample sequenced in a study of T cells in Graves' hyperthyroidism and ophthalmopathy. Authors of the study amplified TCR beta CDR3 regions from RNA transcripts. Researchers ran a first-round RT-PCR on the TCR CDR3 using the HTBI primer set. Via MiXCR, TCRdb re-called the multiplex PCR reads, giving one row per CDR3 protein. Among around 300,000 distinct CDR3 sequences, roughly 15% were seen once, and the ten largest hold about 30%. Input material: blood. The receptors here all came from a woman in her forties or fifties with Graves' hyperthyroidism that later progressed to Graves' ophthalmopathy.

This clonotype was counted many times. The chain recombines TRBV28 with TRBJ2-1; 11 bases fit TRBD2. Trimming cost V 5 bases and J 1 base; bases outside gene matches: 10. The CDR3 extends over 18 amino acids. Germline CDR1 and CDR2: MDHEN and SYDVKM. The CDR3 region is CASSALAGGFFSYNEQFF. As DNA, the CDR3 is TGTGCCAGCAGTGCCCTAGCGGGAGGTTTCTTTTCCTACAATGAGCAGTTCTTC.

This clonotype was recorded a few times. V is TRBV9 and J is TRBJ2-1; 7 bases fit TRBD2. The junction had 11 bases not matched to a gene; V was cut back by 1 base and J by 7 bases. Germline V gene lookup returns CDR1 SGDLS and CDR2 YYNGEE. The CDR3 sequence is 16 residues long. The CDR3 spells CASSVPRAGVRNEQFF. The CDR3 DNA follows: TGTGCCAGCAGCGTACCCAGGGCGGGAGTTCGGAATGAGCAGTTCTTC.

This clonotype was observed at least ten times. The chain is built from TRBV2 and TRBJ2-5; the match to TRBD2 covers 8 bases. V was pared by 3 bases and J by 5 bases, with 5 bases of the junction left unmatched. The CDR3 is 14 amino acids. Per the germline V gene, CDR1 is SNHLY and CDR2 is FYNNEI. The CDR3 is CASSEGSGTETQYF. The CDR3 nucleotides read TGTGCCAGCAGTGAGGGTAGCGGGACGGAGACCCAGTACTTC.

This clonotype has a count of ten or more. The chain recombines TRBV7-9 with TRBJ2-5; 11 nucleotides line up with TRBD2. The CDR3 extends over 15 amino acids. The V and J ends lost 5 bases and 3 bases, in that order; junction bases with no gene match: 5. Germline CDR1 SEHNR, CDR2 FQNEAQ (reference sequence). The CDR3 loop reads CASSALAGVEETQYF. The DNA of the CDR3 is TGTGCCAGCAGCGCACTAGCGGGAGTGGAAGAGACCCAGTACTTC.

This clonotype was observed many times. J is TRBJ1-1 and V is TRBV6-1, with D perhaps TRBD1 (6 bases). This CDR3 comprises 13 residues. V shed 3 bases and J shed 5 bases, with 10 bases lying between them. Looked up from germline, CDR1 is MNHNS and CDR2 is SASEGT. CDR3 in DNA: TGTGCCAGCAGTGACCAGGGGTGGACTGAAGCTTTCTTT. It is translated as CASSDQGWTEAFF.

This clonotype showed up many times. This chain links TRBV28 with TRBJ1-4; 8 nucleotides align to TRBD1. Germline CDR1 is MDHEN and CDR2 is SYDVKM. The CDR3 runs to 13 residues. Losses at the gene ends were 7 bases for V and 8 bases for J; bases not matched to a gene: 6. The CDR3 sequence: CASKWTGNEKLFF. The DNA of the CDR3 is TGTGCCAGCAAATGGACAGGGAACGAAAAACTGTTTTTT. The full variable domain, completed using reference TRBV28 and TRBJ1-4, is DVKVTQSSRYLVKRTGEKVFLECVQDMDHENMFWYRQDPGLGLRLIYFSYDVKMKEKGDIPEGYSVSREKKERFSLILESASTNQTSMYLCASKWTGNEKLFFGSGTQLSVL.

In its sample, this clonotype was seen a few times. The chain carries TRBV9 and TRBJ2-1, with D tentatively TRBD1 or TRBD2 (6 bases each). The V gene lost 0 bases and the J gene lost 6 bases, with 16 bases spanning the gap. The CDR3 is made up of 16 amino acids. Germline loops: CDR1 SGDLS, CDR2 YYNGEE. The CDR3: CASSVGGDGGGNEQFF. CDR3 DNA: TGTGCCAGCAGCGTAGGAGGGGACGGAGGGGGCAATGAGCAGTTCTTC. Based on the CDR3 plus reference TRBV9 and TRBJ2-1, the full variable domain is DSGVTQTPKHLITATGQRVTLRCSPRSGDLSVYWYQQSLDQGLQFLIQYYNGEERAKGNILERFSAQQFPDLHSELNLSSLELGDSALYFCASSVGGDGGGNEQFFGPGTRLTVL.

This clonotype was seen at least ten times. This chain connects TRBV2 to TRBJ2-4; D possibly corresponds to TRBD1 (6 bases). There are 16 residues in the CDR3. V shed 6 bases and J shed 1 base, with 16 bases lying between them. Germline CDR1 SNHLY, CDR2 FYNNEI. DNA for the CDR3: TGTGCCAGCAGGGCAACAGGGCTGGGGGCCAAAAACATTCAGTACTTC. This sequence encodes CASRATGLGAKNIQYF.

This clonotype was detected many times. V and J are TRBV11-2 and TRBJ2-7; D gene uncertain. The CDR3 spans 15 residues. Germline-derived CDR1 and CDR2 are SGHAT and FQNNGV. The germline V and J ends were trimmed by 3 bases and 2 bases, with 14 bases remaining between them. This CDR3 is CASSFNPPLPYEQYF. The CDR3 nucleotides read TGTGCCAGCAGCTTCAATCCCCCTCTCCCCTACGAGCAGTACTTC.

The sample holds many counts of this clonotype. The rearrangement links TRBV2 to TRBJ2-7; D uncertain. CDR3 length equals 17 residues. Trimming left V 3 bases short and J 4 bases short, with 22 bases between. Germline V gene lookup returns CDR1 SNHLY and CDR2 FYNNEI. The CDR3 DNA reads as TGTGCCAGCAGTGACCTAGTGAAGCCCTCATCCCCATACGAGCAGTACTTC. Its protein product is CASSDLVKPSSPYEQYF.

The V gene is TRBV11-3, the J gene TRBJ2-7; D is perhaps TRBD1 or TRBD2 (5 bases each). The ends were cut back, 5 bases at V and 5 bases at J, with 13 bases in the middle. The CDR3 covers 13 residues. CDR1 is SGHNT, CDR2 YENEEA, per germline. CDR3 nucleotides: TGTGCCAGCAGCCTACACGTGGGGGACGAGCAGTACTTC. Amino acid sequence: CASSLHVGDEQYF.

This clonotype was picked up many times. The chain recombines TRBV5-1 with TRBJ2-5, with D perhaps matching TRBD1 or TRBD2 (5 bases each). V lost 2 bases, J lost 3 bases, and 11 bases lay in between. CDR1 is SGHRS, CDR2 YFSETQ, per germline. CDR3 length: 14 residues. CDR3 in DNA: TGCGCCAGCAGCTTTTCCGGGACGGAAGAGACCCAGTACTTC. It codes for CASSFSGTEETQYF.

Ten or more counts support this clonotype. The chain uses TRBV7-8 and TRBJ2-5, with 9 bases lining up with TRBD1. With V trimmed by 4 bases and J by 13 bases, 7 bases remained unmatched. Germline CDR1 reads SGHVS; CDR2 reads FQNEAQ. This CDR3 spans 12 amino acids. CDR3 sequence: CASSSWDRDRYF. As DNA, the CDR3 is TGTGCCAGCAGCTCCTGGGACAGGGATCGGTACTTC.

Points on this clonotype: One end of the junction varies from germline; a read error may be responsible. The chain recombines TRBV20-1 with TRBJ2-7; 12 bases are shared with TRBD2. The CDR3 contains 14 residues. Per the germline V gene, CDR1 is DFQATT and CDR2 is SNEGSKA (reference sequence). The CDR3 region has the DNA TGCAGTGTTAGAGGAAGACTAGCGGGAGAAGAGCAGTACTTC. Residues: CSVRGRLAGEEQYF.

This clonotype occurred many times. This sequence joins TRBV2 and TRBJ2-7; weak D call: TRBD2 (6 bases). Germline CDR1 SNHLY, CDR2 FYNNEI. The V end was cut by 3 bases, the J end by 7 bases, with 7 bases between. This CDR3 contains 11 residues. The CDR3 loop is CASSDGGEQYF. CDR3 coding DNA: TGTGCCAGCAGTGACGGGGGTGAGCAGTACTTC.

This clonotype was observed many times. The chain joins TRBV19 to TRBJ2-6; the D gene is possibly TRBD1 (5 bases). Deletions cut 4 bases from V and 0 bases from J, with 10 bases between. The CDR3 runs to 16 residues. Germline lookup yields CDR1 LNHDA and CDR2 SQIVND (reference sequence). The CDR3 DNA reads as TGTGCCAGTAGTACCCGACAGTTCTCTGGGGCCAACGTCCTGACTTTC. This sequence encodes CASSTRQFSGANVLTF. Full variable domain (remainder filled in from reference TRBV19 and TRBJ2-6): DGGITQSPKYLFRKEGQNVTLSCEQNLNHDAMYWYRQDPGQGLRLIYYSQIVNDFQKGDIAEGYSVSREKKESFPLTVTSAQKNPTAFYLCASSTRQFSGANVLTFGAGSRLTVL.

As DNA, the CDR3 is TGCGCCAGCAGCCAAGATCGTGGCGGGAGCACAGATACGCAGTATTTT. Its protein is CASSQDRGGSTDTQYF. The gene calls are TRBV4-1 and TRBJ2-3; D may be TRBD2 (5 bases). CDR1 is MGHRA, CDR2 YSYEKL, per germline. This CDR3 has 16 amino acids. Trimming cost V 0 bases and J 0 bases, with 10 bases left between them.

The chain carries TRBV7-9 and TRBJ1-3, with a weak D call TRBD1 (6 bases). Trimming took 6 bases from V and 1 from J, leaving 16 bases between them. Germline V gene data show CDR1 as SEHNR and CDR2 as FQNEAQ (reference sequence). The CDR3 runs to 16 residues. The CDR3 protein is CASRRGTPESGNTIYF. DNA for the CDR3: TGTGCCAGCAGGAGGGGGACCCCCGAGTCTGGAAACACCATATATTTT.

This clonotype has ten or more counts. The V and J genes are TRBV18 and TRBJ2-5; 7 nucleotides agree with TRBD2. Looked up from germline, CDR1 is KGHSH and CDR2 is LQKENI. The V and J ends lost 0 bases and 5 bases, in that order; junction bases with no gene match: 6. The CDR3 consists of 15 residues. The CDR3 nucleotides are TGTGCCAGCTCACCACCTTCGATCGGGGGGGAGACCCAGTACTTC. It translates to CASSPPSIGGETQYF.

V and J are TRBV10-3 and TRBJ2-3, with 9 bases fitting TRBD1. In germline, CDR1 is ENHRY, CDR2 SYGVKD. V lost 4 bases, J lost 1 base, and 0 bases stayed unmatched. The CDR3 covers 14 residues. DNA for the CDR3: TGTGCCATCAGTGGGGACAGGGGCACAGATACGCAGTATTTT. It specifies CAISGDRGTDTQYF.

This chain uses TRBV5-4 with TRBJ2-7, with TRBD2 matching 7 bases. Per the germline V gene, CDR1 is SGHNT and CDR2 is YYREEE (reference sequence). Losses at the gene ends were 1 base for V and 3 bases for J; bases not matched to a gene: 10. The CDR3 covers 16 residues. The CDR3 region has the DNA TGTGCCAGCAGCTTGAAGGGAGGGATAGGTAGCTACGAGCAGTACTTC. Translation gives CASSLKGGIGSYEQYF.

The V call is TRBV7-3, the J call TRBJ2-5; 9 bases are shared with TRBD1. V gave up 5 bases and J gave up 6 bases; unmatched junction bases: 10. The germline V gene encodes CDR1 SGHTA and CDR2 FQGTGA. There are 15 residues in the CDR3. CDR3 in DNA: TGTGCCAGCAGCGGGGACCGGGACAGGGAGAAGACCCAGTACTTC. Its protein product is CASSGDRDREKTQYF.

The chain is built from TRBV14 and TRBJ2-7, with D possibly matching TRBD1 (6 bases). V was pared by 1 base and J by 2 bases, with 12 bases between. The length of the CDR3 is 15 residues. Germline CDR1 reads SGHDN; CDR2 reads FVKESK. The CDR3 nucleotides read TGTGCCAGCAGCCAAGGGGACAAGGGGACCTACGAGCAGTACTTC. This sequence encodes CASSQGDKGTYEQYF.

This chain joins TRBV7-9 and TRBJ1-4; D not certain. Germline-derived CDR1 and CDR2 are SEHNR and FQNEAQ (reference sequence). CDR3 length: 15 amino acids. Trimming took off 0 bases at V and 5 bases at J, with 10 bases between the two ends. The CDR3 loop is CASSLAMAGNEKLFF. Here the CDR3 DNA reads TGTGCCAGCAGCTTAGCAATGGCGGGGAATGAAAAACTGTTTTTT.

Remarks on this clonotype: The missing conserved phenylalanine or tryptophan at the end of this CDR3 makes a read error likely. DNA of the CDR3: TGTGCCAGCAGCTTAGGTGGGTCCTACAATGAGCAGTTCTCC. Translating gives CASSLGGSYNEQFS. This chain connects TRBV7-3 to TRBJ2-1; D unresolved. Trimming pared 2 bases from V and 1 base from J, leaving 6 bases between. This CDR3 region has 14 residues. Germline V gene sequence: CDR1 SGHTA, CDR2 FQGTGA.

This clonotype was detected only a few times. The chain carries TRBV9 and TRBJ2-1; D remains unclear. V lost 0 bases and J 8 bases, leaving 6 bases between the germline ends. This CDR3 is built from 12 residues. CDR1 and CDR2 (germline): SGDLS, YYNGEE. In DNA form, the CDR3 reads TGTGCCAGCAGCGTAGAATATCATGAGCAGTTCTTC. The encoded protein is CASSVEYHEQFF.

This clonotype appeared many times. The rearrangement uses TRBV2 and TRBJ2-7; TRBD1 agrees at 7 bases. The CDR3 runs 13 residues. From germline, CDR1 is SNHLY and CDR2 FYNNEI. V shed 8 bases, J shed 6 bases, and the junction held 10 bases outside the gene matches. CDR3 in amino acids: CASLQAGGAEQYF. The CDR3, as DNA: TGTGCCAGCCTCCAGGCAGGGGGTGCCGAGCAGTACTTC.

The count of this clonotype is one. Given a much more abundant clone one base away, this may be a read error. The chain recombines TRBV18 with TRBJ1-2; 10 positions agree with TRBD1. Germline CDR1 reads KGHSH; CDR2 reads LQKENI. CDR3 length equals 15 residues. CDR3 region: CAGSPLGQGQGGYTF. CDR3 bases: TGTGCCGGCTCACCCTTGGGACAGGGGCAAGGTGGCTACACCTTC.

This clonotype appeared a few times. This chain uses TRBV24-1 with TRBJ1-2; D remains ambiguous. This CDR3 has 12 residues. CDR1 KGHDR and CDR2 SFDVKD come from the germline V gene. V lost 5 bases, J lost 7 bases, and 10 bases lay in between. This chain's CDR3 is CATSANFGGYTF. Here the CDR3 DNA reads TGTGCCACCAGTGCCAACTTTGGTGGCTACACCTTC.

This clonotype was found many times. The chain carries TRBV7-8 and TRBJ2-7; 9 bases align to TRBD1. Germline values: CDR1 SGHVS, CDR2 FQNEAQ. This CDR3 has 14 amino acids. Trimming cost V 4 bases and J 2 bases; bases outside gene matches: 3. As DNA, the CDR3 is TGTGCCAGCAGCTGGACAGGGGCCGCCTACGAGCAGTACTTC. Translated: CASSWTGAAYEQYF.

This clonotype showed up many times. A much larger clone lies one base from this, so it may be a read error. The rearrangement uses TRBV7-3 and TRBJ2-3; tentatively, D is TRBD2 (7 bases). The CDR3 extends over 14 amino acids. From germline, CDR1 is SGHTA and CDR2 FQGTGA. This CDR3 reads CANSTVGGQDTQYF. The DNA of the CDR3 is TGTGCCAACAGCACGGTCGGGGGGCAAGATACGCAGTATTTT.